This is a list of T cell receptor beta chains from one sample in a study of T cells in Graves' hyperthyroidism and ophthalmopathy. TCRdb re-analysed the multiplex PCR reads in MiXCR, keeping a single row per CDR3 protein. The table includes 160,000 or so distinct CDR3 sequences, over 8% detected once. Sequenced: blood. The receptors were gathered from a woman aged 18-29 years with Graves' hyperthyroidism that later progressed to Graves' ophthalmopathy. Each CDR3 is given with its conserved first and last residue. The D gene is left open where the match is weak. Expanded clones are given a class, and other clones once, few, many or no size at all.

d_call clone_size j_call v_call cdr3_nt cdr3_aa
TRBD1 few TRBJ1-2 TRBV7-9 TGTGCCAGCAGCTCCGGGGGGGGGACAGGGTCATATGGCTACACCTTC CASSSGGGTGSYGYTF
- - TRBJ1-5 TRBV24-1 TGTGCCACCAGTCTGCAAACTTGGGACAATCAGCCCCAGCATTTT CATSLQTWDNQPQHF
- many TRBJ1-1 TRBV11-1 TGTGCCAGCACCTTAGAGGGACCGAACACTGAAGCTTTCTTT CASTLEGPNTEAFF
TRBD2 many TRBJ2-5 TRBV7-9 TGTGCCAGCAGCCCCAGCCTTAGGCGGGGGGCGGACGGGATAGCAGAGACCCAGTACTTC CASSPSLRRGADGIAETQYF
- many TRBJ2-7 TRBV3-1 TGTGCCAGCAGCCAAGTCGACTTCTCAGGGGTCTCCTACGAGCAGTACTTC CASSQVDFSGVSYEQYF
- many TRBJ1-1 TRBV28 TGTGCCAGCAGCCCCCCGGATATCAGGGGGAACACTGAAGCTTTCTTT CASSPPDIRGNTEAFF
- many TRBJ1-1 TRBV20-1 TGCAGTGTGATACAGAAATTTGAAGCTTTCTTT CSVIQKFEAFF
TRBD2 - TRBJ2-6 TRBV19 TGTGCCAGCCAAGGGCTAGCGGTGACCTCTGGGGCCAACGTCCTGACTTTC CASQGLAVTSGANVLTF
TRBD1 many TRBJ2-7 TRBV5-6 TGTGCCAGCAGCCGCCGGGACAGGATCTCCTACGAGCAGTACTTC CASSRRDRISYEQYF
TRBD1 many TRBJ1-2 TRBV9 TGTGCCAGCAGCCCCGGGACAGCTAACTATGGCTACACCTTC CASSPGTANYGYTF
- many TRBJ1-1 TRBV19 TGTGCCAGTAGTCCGGGGGGAAATGGGTTCGCTGAAGCTTTCTTT CASSPGGNGFAEAFF
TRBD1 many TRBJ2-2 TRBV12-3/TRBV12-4 TGTGCCAGCAGGCGGCAACAGGGGAGGAACACCGGGGAGCTGTTTTTT CASRRQQGRNTGELFF
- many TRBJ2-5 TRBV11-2 TGTGCCAGCAGCCCTCGAGGGGTTGGGGAGACCCAGTACTTC CASSPRGVGETQYF
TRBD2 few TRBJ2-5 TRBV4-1 TGCGCCAGCAGCCAAGTTAATATGGGACTAGGGGCCCAAGAGACCCAGTACTTC CASSQVNMGLGAQETQYF
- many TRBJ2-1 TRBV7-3 TGTGCCAGCAGCTTAGACTTGACAGTCACCGACAATGAGCAGTTCTTC CASSLDLTVTDNEQFF
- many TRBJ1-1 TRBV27 TGTGCCAGCAGTTTCTACAGTAACACTGAAGCTTTCTTT CASSFYSNTEAFF
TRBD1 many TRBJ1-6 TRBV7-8 TGTGCCAGCAGCTTGTCGGGACAGGGAAATTCACCCCTCCACTTT CASSLSGQGNSPLHF
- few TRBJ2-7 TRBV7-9 TGTGCCAGCAGCTTAGAACGGGCGGGGAGGTCCTACGAGCAGTACTTC CASSLERAGRSYEQYF
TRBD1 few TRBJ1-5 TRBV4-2 TGTGCCAGCAGCGAAGGGGACAGGGATGCTCAGCCCCAGCATTTT CASSEGDRDAQPQHF
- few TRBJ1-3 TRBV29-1 TGCAGCGTTGAAGGGGGGAACCCTGGAAACACCATATATTTT CSVEGGNPGNTIYF
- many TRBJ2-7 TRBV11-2 TGTGCCAGCAGCTTTGTTCCAGGGGCTATCTACGAGCAGTACTTC CASSFVPGAIYEQYF
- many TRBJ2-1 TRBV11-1 TGTGCCAGCAGCTTAGGGGCCGGGGAGCAGTTCTTC CASSLGAGEQFF
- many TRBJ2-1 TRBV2 TGTGCCAGCAGTGACATAAGGTACTCCTACAATGAGCAGTTCTTC CASSDIRYSYNEQFF
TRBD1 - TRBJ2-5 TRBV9 TGTGCCAGCAGCGTAAGGACAGGGCTGCGGGAGACCCAGTACTTC CASSVRTGLRETQYF
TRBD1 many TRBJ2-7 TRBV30 TGTGCCTGGAGTGTAGGCGGGACAGGGGAGTACGAGCAGTACTTC CAWSVGGTGEYEQYF
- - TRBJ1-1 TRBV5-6 TGTGCCAGCAGCTCCCCAGGCATAGGGGAGACTGAAGCTTTCTTT CASSSPGIGETEAFF
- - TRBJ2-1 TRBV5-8 TGTGCCAGCAGCTTGCGAGCCAGGGCCAGGGCCAATGAGCAGTTCTTC CASSLRARARANEQFF
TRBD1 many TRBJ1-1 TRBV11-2 TGTGCCAGCAGTTACAGGGGCGGTGACGCTGAAGCTTTCTTT CASSYRGGDAEAFF
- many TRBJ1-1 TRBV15 TGTGCCACCACAGACAGGACGTGGAACACTGAAGCTTTCTTT CATTDRTWNTEAFF
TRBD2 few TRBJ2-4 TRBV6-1 TGTGCCAGCACACGGCTAGCGGGGGGCTGGGCCAAAAACATTCAGTACTTC CASTRLAGGWAKNIQYF
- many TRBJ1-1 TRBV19 TGTGCCAGTAGTACAACAGGGAACACTGAAGCTTTCTTT CASSTTGNTEAFF
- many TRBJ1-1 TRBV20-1 TGCAGTGCTAGTAGGCGGGCCACTGAAGCTTTCTTT CSASRRATEAFF
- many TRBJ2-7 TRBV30 TGTGCCTGGAGTGGAAAGGACAGACCCTACGAGCAGTACTTC CAWSGKDRPYEQYF
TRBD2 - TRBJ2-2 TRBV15 TGTGCCACCAGCAGGGCGGGGGGCGCGTCGACCGGGGAGCTGTTTTTT CATSRAGGASTGELFF
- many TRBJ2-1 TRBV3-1 TGTGCCAGCAGCCAAGATTGGCTCTCCTACAATGAGCAGTTCTTC CASSQDWLSYNEQFF
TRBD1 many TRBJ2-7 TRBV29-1 TGCAGCGCCCTTGGGGGACAGGGGTACGAGCAGTACTTC CSALGGQGYEQYF
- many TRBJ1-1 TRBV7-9 TGTGCCAGCAGCACCCGCGTACAGGCGAACACTGAAGCTTTCTTT CASSTRVQANTEAFF
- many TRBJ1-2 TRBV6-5 TGTGCCAGCAGTTACGAGGACGGACTTATAGCTAACTATGGCTACACCTTC CASSYEDGLIANYGYTF
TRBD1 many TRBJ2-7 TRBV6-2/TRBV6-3 TGTGCCAGCATAAACAGGGGATCCTACGAGCAGTACTTC CASINRGSYEQYF
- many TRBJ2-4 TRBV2 TGTGCCAGCAAAGCCGATAAAAACATTCAGTACTTC CASKADKNIQYF
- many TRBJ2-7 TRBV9 TGTGCCAGCAGCGTAGGAGTGGGAGGCTCCTACGAGCAGTACTTC CASSVGVGGSYEQYF
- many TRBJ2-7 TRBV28 TGTGCCAGCAGTAGGGGGGGGCCCTACGAGCAGTACTTC CASSRGGPYEQYF
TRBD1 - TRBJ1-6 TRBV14 TGTGCCAGCAGCCCAACGGGACAGGGAACGACCTATAATTCACCCCTCCACTTT CASSPTGQGTTYNSPLHF
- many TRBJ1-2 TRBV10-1 TGCGCCAGCAGTGAGACATATGGCTACACCTTC CASSETYGYTF
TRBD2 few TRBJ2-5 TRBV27 TGTGCCAGCAGTTTATCGGGACTAGCGCCCTTGGGGACCCAGTACTTC CASSLSGLAPLGTQYF
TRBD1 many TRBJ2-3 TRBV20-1 TGCAGTGCTGGAGGGGGGACAGGGGACACAGATACGCAGTATTTT CSAGGGTGDTDTQYF
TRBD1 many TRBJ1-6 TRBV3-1 TGTGCCAGCAGCACAGGGGGAAGCAATTCACCCCTCCACTTT CASSTGGSNSPLHF